This TCR beta chain was captured by sequencing in a study of Graves' ophthalmopathy and Graves' hyperthyroidism. Overall study findings and caveats: The model achieved about 67% sensitivity and around 78% specificity for ophthalmopathy progression.

Comments on this clonotype: Its antigen is not identified.

RNA transcripts were the template, and TCR beta CDR3 regions were amplified from them. An initial RT-PCR round employing HTBI primers preceded a second-round multiplex PCR. TCRdb processed the multiplex PCR reads anew with MiXCR; each CDR3 protein has one entry. The sample lists approximately 700,000 distinct CDR3 sequences, 35% to 50% seen once, with 44% in the top ten. None of the included patients had other autoimmune diseases, uncontrolled infections, pregnancy or lactation, as these led to exclusion. The ends lost 1 base at V and 2 bases at J; junction bases unmatched: 6. Germline CDR1 and CDR2: DFQATT and SNEGSKA (reference sequence). This CDR3 has 15 amino acids.

The origin of this receptor is an adult man with Graves' ophthalmopathy. This chain connects TRBV20-1 to TRBJ2-7; TRBD1 matches 9 bases. Sequencing used peripheral blood. CDR3: CSARVAGQGPYEQYF. CDR3 DNA: TGCAGTGCTAGAGTGGCGGGACAGGGTCCCTACGAGCAGTACTTC.